The 12 T cell receptor beta chains below come from one sample, sequenced in a study of cytomegalovirus exposure and HLA in healthy donors. Sequencing was performed with immunoSEQ multiplex PCR; in TCRdb, only in-frame clones are kept and a portion is missing. This sample has about 190,000 clones, with 84% found just once. The specimen was PBMCs. The receptors shown here come from a man aged 18-30 years in good health and CMV-seropositive.

The V gene is TRBV7-6, the J gene TRBJ2-2; D possibly corresponds to TRBD1 (5 bases). Trimming cost V 0 bases and J 1 base, with 12 bases left between them. The length of the CDR3 is 17 residues. Looked up from germline, CDR1 is SGHVS and CDR2 is FNYEAQ. The CDR3 bases are TGTGCCAGCAGCTTAGCGTTTGCAGGGATGAACACCGGGGAGCTGTTTTTT. Translation: CASSLAFAGMNTGELFF.

The rearrangement links TRBV27 to TRBJ1-1; TRBD1 might be the D (5 bases). Germline V gene data show CDR1 as MNHEY and CDR2 as SMNVEV (reference sequence). The CDR3 runs to 11 residues. Trimming left V 7 bases short and J 6 bases short, with 9 bases between. This chain's CDR3 is CASIGGSEAFF. DNA of the CDR3: TGTGCCAGCATCGGGGGGTCTGAAGCTTTCTTT.

This chain joins TRBV28 and TRBJ1-1, with TRBD1 identical over 7 bases. Germline V gene data show CDR1 as MDHEN and CDR2 as SYDVKM. Trimming cost V 6 bases and J 4 bases; bases outside gene matches: 8. The CDR3 totals 14 residues. In DNA form, the CDR3 reads TGTGCCAGCAGCAGTCACGCAGGGGGCACTGAAGCTTTCTTT. Translated: CASSSHAGGTEAFF.

This rearrangement joins TRBV6-7 to TRBJ2-7, with 10 bases matching TRBD2. TRBV6-7 is annotated as an ORF whose role is uncertain. CDR3 size: 15 residues. With 2 bases clipped from V and 3 bases from J, the junction kept 4 bases outside the gene matches. CDR3 sequence reads: CASSYRTSGRYEQYF. CDR3 DNA: TGTGCCAGCAGTTACAGGACTAGCGGCCGCTACGAGCAGTACTTC.

The chain joins TRBV4-1 to TRBJ2-7, with TRBD2 as a possible D gene (6 bases). The germline V gene has CDR1 MGHRA and CDR2 YSYEKL. With 0 bases removed from V and 5 bases from J, the gap between germline ends came to 17 bases. There are 16 residues in the CDR3. The CDR3 bases are TGCGCCAGCAGCCAAGATCCTCCCGGGAGTGGTAACGAGCAGTACTTC. Amino acid sequence: CASSQDPPGSGNEQYF.

V usage is TRBV4-3 and J usage is TRBJ1-1; D not resolved. The V and J ends lost 0 bases and 4 bases respectively, with 15 bases between them. The CDR3 sequence is 16 residues long. Germline values: CDR1 LGHNA, CDR2 YSLEER. CDR3 sequence reads: CASSQDSIPSVTEAFF. The CDR3 DNA is TGCGCCAGCAGCCAAGATTCGATTCCGTCAGTCACTGAAGCTTTCTTT.

The rearrangement links TRBV5-6 to TRBJ2-7, with 7 bases aligning to TRBD1. CDR1 is SGHDT and CDR2 is YYEEEE in the germline V gene. The CDR3 is 13 amino acids. V shed 2 bases, J shed 3 bases, and the junction held 2 bases outside the gene matches. CDR3 in amino acids: CASSLQGYYEQYF. The CDR3 region has the DNA TGTGCCAGCAGCTTACAGGGGTACTACGAGCAGTACTTC.

V gene TRBV28 combines with J gene TRBJ2-7, with 8 bases lining up with TRBD1. The CDR3 has 14 amino acids. The junction had 9 bases not matched to a gene; V was cut back by 5 bases and J by 6 bases. Germline V gene data show CDR1 as MDHEN and CDR2 as SYDVKM. Written as DNA, the CDR3 is TGTGCCAGCAGTCGGGCAGGGGGCTTCGCCGAGCAGTACTTC. This encodes CASSRAGGFAEQYF.

This clone was detected once. This chain uses TRBV6-5 with TRBJ2-7; 8 nucleotides align to TRBD1. The CDR3 runs to 15 residues. After removal of 4 bases from V and 4 bases from J, the junction contained 9 bases not matched to a gene. Germline CDR1 and CDR2: MNHEY and SVGAGI. This CDR3 is CASSSGRGHSYEQYF. CDR3 DNA sequence: TGTGCCAGCAGTTCCGGCAGGGGGCATTCGTACGAGCAGTACTTC.

The chain uses TRBV19 and TRBJ1-1; a possible D gene is TRBD1 (6 bases). V gave up 8 bases and J gave up 0 bases, with 13 bases separating them. This CDR3 contains 14 residues. The germline CDR1 and CDR2 sequences are LNHDA and SQIVND (reference sequence). The chain's CDR3 is CASLQGPVNTEAFF. CDR3 nucleotide sequence: TGTGCCAGTCTTCAGGGGCCGGTGAACACTGAAGCTTTCTTT.

This clone was counted a single time. J is TRBJ2-4 and V is TRBV5-6; tentatively, D is TRBD1 (6 bases). The V end was cut by 1 base, the J end by 0 bases, with 11 bases between. Per germline, CDR1 SGHDT and CDR2 YYEEEE. The CDR3 extends over 16 amino acids. Written as DNA, the CDR3 is TGTGCCAGCAGCTTGCGGACAGTCCTAGCCAAAAACATTCAGTACTTC. It specifies CASSLRTVLAKNIQYF. Filled out from reference TRBV5-6 and TRBJ2-4, the complete variable domain reads DAGVTQSPTHLIKTRGQQVTLRCSPKSGHDTVSWYQQALGQGPQFIFQYYEEEERQRGNFPDRFSGHQFPNYSSELNVNALLLGDSALYLCASSLRTVLAKNIQYFGAGTRLSVL.

The CDR3 reads CASSLSAANGYTF. DNA for the CDR3: TGTGCCAGCAGTTTATCGGCAGCGAATGGCTACACCTTC. V is TRBV6-5 and J is TRBJ1-2; D ambiguous. The V gene's germline CDR1 is MNHEY and CDR2 SVGAGI. This CDR3 contains 13 residues. V lost 4 bases and J 6 bases, leaving 12 bases between the germline ends.